Presented here are 24 T cell receptor beta chains from one specimen sequenced in a study of T-cell memory formation after mild COVID-19 (dated by TCRdb to the early 2020s). Libraries were constructed by 5' RACE. The run used an Illumina NovaSeq 6000. In TCRdb, the public reads were trimmed at Q25 with fastp and aligned with MiXCR, with productive beta chains retained. Each CDR3 protein gets just one entry, which takes the most common genes and DNA from the rows behind it. The sample has about 58,000 distinct CDR3 sequences on record, about a quarter of them singletons. Together, the top ten hold around 46% of the sample. The source material was PBMCs or a T cell subset sorted from them (not recorded which). These receptors originate from a man younger than 30 who had mild COVID-19 (a few samples of this study predate the infection). The sample titles of this study are shuffled in the database, so cell type and time point are left out; the donor was told from shared clones.

DNA of the CDR3: TGTGCCAGCAGCTTAGGGCGGGCGCGGGGGACCACCTACAATGAGCAGTTCTTC. This sequence encodes CASSLGRARGTTYNEQFF. The chain has TRBV7-2 and TRBJ2-1, with 7 nucleotides matching TRBD2. CDR1 is SGHTA, CDR2 FQGNSA, per germline. The CDR3 runs 18 residues. J was trimmed by 2 bases and V by 1 base; bases with no gene match: 11. The full variable domain, completed using reference TRBV7-2 and TRBJ2-1, is GAGVSQSPSNKVTEKGKDVELRCDPISGHTALYWYRQSLGQGLEFLIYFQGNSAPDKSGLPSDRFSAERTGGSVSTLTIQRTQQEDSAVYLCASSLGRARGTTYNEQFFGPGTRLTVL.

This chain joins TRBV6-5 and TRBJ2-7; 8 positions match TRBD1. V lost 2 bases, J lost 3 bases, and 6 bases stayed unmatched. The CDR3 contains 15 residues. CDR1 and CDR2 (germline): MNHEY, SVGAGI. The CDR3 protein is CASSYRATGDYEQYF. The CDR3 DNA sequence: TGTGCCAGCAGTTACAGAGCGACAGGGGACTACGAGCAGTACTTC.

The J gene is TRBJ2-2, the V gene TRBV4-3; 8 bases are a match to TRBD2. The germline V gene encodes CDR1 LGHNA and CDR2 YSLEER. The CDR3 has 15 amino acids. V lost 7 bases, J lost 4 bases, and 8 bases stayed unmatched. The CDR3 coding sequence is TGCGCCAGCACCTCGACTAGCGCGCCCACCGGGGAGCTGTTTTTT. It translates to CASTSTSAPTGELFF.

A few counts support this clonotype. The chain recombines TRBV29-1 with TRBJ2-3; the D call may be TRBD1 or TRBD2 (5 bases each). This CDR3 is 15 amino acids long. Trimming removed 0 bases at V and 3 bases at J, with 13 bases between. In germline, CDR1 is SQVTM, CDR2 ANQGSEA. CDR3 protein: CSVEDTGLETDTQYF. In nucleotides, the CDR3 is TGCAGCGTTGAAGACACGGGGCTCGAGACAGATACGCAGTATTTT.

The J gene is TRBJ2-1, the V gene TRBV6-2 or TRBV6-3; no clear D gene. Germline V gene lookup returns CDR1 MNHEY and CDR2 SVGEGT. Between the trimmed V and J ends, which lost 5 bases and 11 bases, there was a span of 16 bases. This CDR3 is 13 amino acids long. CDR3 residues: CASSQRAGHQQFF. The CDR3 bases are TGTGCCAGCAGTCAACGGGCAGGTCATCAGCAGTTCTTC.

The chain is built from TRBV2 and TRBJ2-1, with 8 bases identical to TRBD2. The CDR3 consists of 16 residues. Looked up from germline, CDR1 is SNHLY and CDR2 is FYNNEI. V lost 3 bases, J lost 4 bases, and 8 bases stayed unmatched. CDR3 protein: CASSDPQRGRYNEQFF. The CDR3, as DNA: TGTGCCAGCAGTGACCCACAGCGGGGGAGGTACAATGAGCAGTTCTTC.

The CDR3 DNA reads TGCGCCAGCAGCCAAGAGGGGGTGGCGATGCGGGGTGGCACAGATACGCAGTATTTT. This encodes CASSQEGVAMRGGTDTQYF. The chain recombines TRBV4-1 with TRBJ2-3, with D possibly matching TRBD2 (6 bases). The CDR3 has 19 amino acids. Trimming left V 0 bases short and J 1 base short, with 20 bases between. In germline, CDR1 is MGHRA, CDR2 YSYEKL.

The rearrangement links TRBV20-1 to TRBJ1-5; 7 bases align to TRBD1. Germline V gene lookup returns CDR1 DFQATT and CDR2 SNEGSKA (reference sequence). Trimming removed 5 bases from V and 4 bases from J; junction bases left unmatched: 2. The CDR3 is 12 amino acids. CDR3 region: CSARQGNQPQHF. CDR3 nucleotides: TGCAGTGCTCGACAGGGTAATCAGCCCCAGCATTTT.

This clonotype was found a few times. J is TRBJ2-3 and V is TRBV29-1; TRBD2 agrees at 7 bases. This CDR3 contains 16 residues. CDR1 and CDR2 from the germline V gene are SQVTM and ANQGSEA. The J segment lost 4 bases and the V segment lost 2 bases, leaving 12 bases of the junction unmatched. CDR3 sequence: CSVESAGWGLADTQYF. CDR3 in DNA: TGCAGCGTTGAATCAGCGGGGTGGGGCCTGGCAGATACGCAGTATTTT.

The genes are TRBV9 and TRBJ2-3; no firm D call. Germline V gene data show CDR1 as SGDLS and CDR2 as YYNGEE. CDR3 length: 15 amino acids. The V and J ends lost 0 bases and 2 bases respectively, with 10 bases between them. CDR3 residues: CASSVGFLDTDTQYF. The CDR3 DNA reads as TGTGCCAGCAGCGTAGGGTTCCTAGACACAGATACGCAGTATTTT.

The chain combines TRBV20-1 with TRBJ2-5; the D gene is possibly TRBD1 (5 bases). Trimming left V 3 bases short and J 5 bases short, with 13 bases between. The CDR3 runs to 13 residues. CDR1 and CDR2 (germline): DFQATT, SNEGSKA (reference sequence). The CDR3 bases are TGCAGTGCTAGGGGGCGCAACGTGGAGACCCAGTACTTC. Protein product: CSARGRNVETQYF.

The genes are TRBV3-1 and TRBJ1-6; 8 bases line up with TRBD1. V lost 4 bases, J lost 7 bases, and 6 bases stayed unmatched. The CDR3 extends over 15 amino acids. CDR1 and CDR2 (germline): LGHDT, YNNKEL (reference sequence). CDR3 sequence: CASSRSRDRNSPLHF. CDR3 bases: TGTGCCAGCAGCCGGTCCCGGGACAGGAATTCACCCCTCCACTTT. Complete variable domain (other parts from reference TRBV3-1 and TRBJ1-6): DTAVSQTPKYLVTQMGNDKSIKCEQNLGHDTMYWYKQDSKKFLKIMFSYNNKELIINETVPNRFSPKSPDKAHLNLHINSLELGDSAVYFCASSRSRDRNSPLHFGNGTRLTVT.

The genes are TRBV20-1 and TRBJ2-5; D is unclear. The germline V and J ends were trimmed by 7 bases and 7 bases, with 13 bases remaining between them. CDR3 length: 11 amino acids. Germline assignment: CDR1 DFQATT and CDR2 SNEGSKA (reference sequence). Here the CDR3 DNA reads TGCAGTGTTAAGCCCGCAGGGACCCAGTACTTC. It is translated as CSVKPAGTQYF.

Many counts were recorded for this clonotype. The chain couples TRBV12-3 or TRBV12-4 to TRBJ2-7; 8 bases match TRBD1. This CDR3 is built from 14 residues. The trim removed 5 bases at V and 0 bases at J, leaving 3 bases unmatched. For the CDR3, the DNA is TGTGCCAGCAGTCCAGGACAGGGCTCCTACGAGCAGTACTTC. Translating it yields CASSPGQGSYEQYF.

The sample holds many counts of this clonotype. The chain joins TRBV5-1 to TRBJ2-1; tentatively, D is TRBD2 (5 bases). V lost 2 bases to trimming and J lost 5 bases, with 29 bases between them. The V gene's germline CDR1 is SGHRS and CDR2 YFSETQ. This CDR3 spans 20 amino acids. Here the CDR3 DNA reads TGCGCCAGCAGCTTCGGTTTAGCCCCGGGATCCACATATTTAAACAATGAGCAGTTCTTC. It yields the protein CASSFGLAPGSTYLNNEQFF.

CDR3 loop: CASSQDKGTFYGYTF. CDR3 coding DNA: TGTGCCAGCAGCCAAGATAAGGGCACCTTCTATGGCTACACCTTC. The V call is TRBV14, the J call TRBJ1-2; D remains unclear. The CDR3 consists of 15 residues. Germline V lookup: CDR1 SGHDN, CDR2 FVKESK. Trimming cost V 0 bases and J 4 bases, with 12 bases left between them.

J is TRBJ2-4 and V is TRBV7-8, with 12 bases that match TRBD2. The CDR3 contains 16 residues. The germline gives CDR1 SGHVS, CDR2 FQNEAQ. V was pared by 5 bases and J by 3 bases, with 5 bases of the junction left unmatched. DNA of the CDR3: TGTGCCAGCAGCCAACTAGCGGGGGGCCTCAAAAACATTCAGTACTTC. It specifies CASSQLAGGLKNIQYF. Variable domain in full (rest from reference TRBV7-8 and TRBJ2-4): GAGVSQSPRYKVAKRGQDVALRCDPISGHVSLFWYQQALGQGPEFLTYFQNEAQLDKSGLPSDRFFAERPEGSVSTLKIQRTQQEDSAVYLCASSQLAGGLKNIQYFGAGTRLSVL.

The V and J genes are TRBV5-1 and TRBJ2-7; 7 bases line up with TRBD1. The junction had 5 bases not matched to a gene; V was cut back by 4 bases and J by 1 base. CDR3 length equals 14 residues. CDR1 is SGHRS, CDR2 YFSETQ, per germline. For the CDR3, the DNA is TGCGCCAGCAGCCCCTGGGACAGATCCTACGAGCAGTACTTC. Its translation: CASSPWDRSYEQYF.

The chain combines TRBV11-1 with TRBJ1-2, with D unresolved. CDR3 size: 12 residues. Trimming took off 1 base at V and 6 bases at J, with 6 bases between the two ends. From germline, CDR1 is SGHAT and CDR2 FQDESV (reference sequence). CDR3 residues: CASSLGEHGYTF. DNA of the CDR3: TGTGCCAGCAGCTTAGGGGAACATGGCTACACCTTC.

V gene TRBV6-1 combines with J gene TRBJ2-3, with D perhaps TRBD2 (5 bases). The CDR3 totals 15 residues. V was trimmed by 3 bases and J by 2 bases, leaving 12 bases between them. Germline loops: CDR1 MNHNS, CDR2 SASEGT. Written as DNA, the CDR3 is TGTGCCAGCAGTGAGGGAGCAGGAGACACAGATACGCAGTATTTT. Translating it yields CASSEGAGDTDTQYF.

V is TRBV7-6 and J is TRBJ2-3; 14 nucleotides match TRBD2. This CDR3 contains 22 residues. CDR1 and CDR2 from the germline V gene are SGHVS and FNYEAQ. J lost 2 bases, V lost 1 base, and 17 bases had no gene match. The CDR3 nucleotides read TGTGCCAGCAGCTTAGAAGGTCGACTAGCGGGGGGGAGTTTCCGGGACACAGATACGCAGTATTTT. Its translation: CASSLEGRLAGGSFRDTDTQYF.

This clonotype was counted only a few times. This chain connects TRBV6-5 to TRBJ2-7; D uncertain. The ends were cut back, 0 bases at V and 5 bases at J, with 11 bases in the middle. The CDR3 is 14 residues long. The germline V gene has CDR1 MNHEY and CDR2 SVGAGI. CDR3 region: CASSYSGRRDEQYV. CDR3 DNA sequence: TGTGCCAGCAGTTACTCTGGCAGAAGGGACGAGCAGTACGTC.

This clonotype appeared many times. The V call is TRBV9, the J call TRBJ1-2; possible D gene TRBD1, 6 bases. CDR1 and CDR2 (germline): SGDLS, YYNGEE. Trimming took off 0 bases at V and 3 bases at J, with 18 bases between the two ends. This CDR3 has 17 amino acids. Here the CDR3 reads CASSVDLRDRTHYGYTF. CDR3 sequence (DNA): TGTGCCAGCAGCGTAGATCTGCGAGACAGGACCCACTATGGCTACACCTTC.

There are a few counts of this clonotype. V and J are TRBV5-5 and TRBJ2-5, with 7 bases identical to TRBD2. Looked up from germline, CDR1 is SGHKS and CDR2 is YYEKEE (reference sequence). CDR3 size: 15 residues. J gave up 4 bases and V 4 bases, and 10 bases lay outside the gene matches. The CDR3: CASSRRLAVRETQYF. The CDR3, as DNA: TGTGCCAGCAGCAGAAGACTAGCAGTGCGAGAGACCCAGTACTTC. Full variable domain (rest looked up from reference TRBV5-5 and TRBJ2-5): DAGVTQSPTHLIKTRGQQVTLRCSPISGHKSVSWYQQVLGQGPQFIFQYYEKEERGRGNFPDRFSARQFPNYSSELNVNALLLGDSALYLCASSRRLAVRETQYFGPGTRLLVL.